This TCR beta chain was sequenced during a study of cytomegalovirus exposure and HLA in healthy donors. Whole-study results and caveats: Within a later analysis, the majority of CMV-associated TCR beta chains appeared HLA-restricted. Donors were assumed by presence/absence analyses to have roughly uniform sequencing depth. Rarity marked most TCR sequences, yet some public TCRs occurred in many donors.

Germline V lookup: CDR1 LNHDA, CDR2 SQIVND (reference sequence). V lost 4 bases and J lost 8; bases outside the gene matches: 3. The CDR3 is 13 residues long. On this clone: Its matching antigen is unknown.

Both 60 Vbeta primers and 13 Jbeta primers went into the PCR. The method was immunoSEQ multiplex PCR; TCRdb's version includes in-frame clones alone and lacks a portion of them. The sample shows around 50,000 clones, roughly 80% of them seen only once. The chain employs TRBV19 and TRBJ2-1; 9 bases are shared with TRBD2. The sequenced sample consisted of PBMCs. The sequence came from a man aged 25 to 40 in good health and CMV-seropositive. Here the CDR3 reads CASSTLAGYEQFF. Written as DNA, the CDR3 is TGTGCCAGTAGTACACTAGCGGGTTATGAGCAGTTCTTC.